The 14 T cell receptor beta chains presented below share a single source sample, sequenced in a study of shared clonotypes between healthy human individuals. Data came from immunoSEQ multiplex PCR; TCRdb stores just in-frame clones and leaves some out. The table records 2 million to 2.5 million clones, 85% to 95% of them present only once. In the naive CD8 group, cells lacked CD45RO and were positively selected for CCR7, so terminally differentiated effector memory CD45RA+ cells were left out. Sequencing was performed on naive CD8+ T cells sorted from blood. These TCRs come from a man younger than 35 in good health.

The rearrangement uses TRBV30 and TRBJ2-1, with D perhaps given as TRBD1 or TRBD2 (6 bases each). Trimming pared 0 bases from V and 7 bases from J, leaving 16 bases between. Germline V lookup: CDR1 GTSNPN, CDR2 SVGIG (reference sequence). The CDR3 is 15 amino acids. The CDR3 DNA is TGTGCCTGGAGTGTCATCCCGGGGGCTAAAAATGAGCAGTTCTTC. Protein sequence: CAWSVIPGAKNEQFF.

This chain uses TRBV4-3 with TRBJ2-3; TRBD1 aligns across 7 bases. V lost 0 bases and J lost 0; bases outside the gene matches: 12. Germline V CDR1 and CDR2: LGHNA, YSLEER. This CDR3 contains 19 residues. This CDR3 reads CASSQDRQGPTSSTDTQYF. The CDR3 DNA reads as TGCGCCAGCAGCCAAGATCGACAGGGACCAACCTCTAGCACAGATACGCAGTATTTT.

The chain recombines TRBV2 with TRBJ2-2, with D tentatively TRBD1 or TRBD2 (5 bases each). This CDR3 contains 12 residues. V gave up 8 bases and J gave up 5 bases, with 9 bases separating them. Germline V gives CDR1 SNHLY, CDR2 FYNNEI. The DNA of the CDR3 is TGTGCCAGCTCGAGGGGTACCGGGGAGCTGTTTTTT. Its translation is CASSRGTGELFF.

CDR3 region: CASSPRSSVLDTDTQYF. In nucleotides, the CDR3 is TGTGCCAGCAGCCCCCGATCCAGCGTGCTCGACACAGATACGCAGTATTTT. This rearrangement joins TRBV9 to TRBJ2-3; D gene unclear. Germline CDR1 is SGDLS and CDR2 is YYNGEE. Trimming pared 4 bases from V and 2 bases from J, leaving 20 bases between. This CDR3 contains 17 residues. Full variable domain (remainder filled in from reference TRBV9 and TRBJ2-3): DSGVTQTPKHLITATGQRVTLRCSPRSGDLSVYWYQQSLDQGLQFLIQYYNGEERAKGNILERFSAQQFPDLHSELNLSSLELGDSALYFCASSPRSSVLDTDTQYFGPGTRLTVL.

This sequence joins TRBV9 and TRBJ2-7, with D uncertain. Germline CDR1 is SGDLS and CDR2 is YYNGEE. This CDR3 is 15 amino acids long. V lost 4 bases and J lost 0, with 14 bases in between. CDR3 sequence (DNA): TGTGCCAGCAGCTCCGGACGGGTCGGCTCCTACGAGCAGTACTTC. This gives the protein CASSSGRVGSYEQYF.

V and J are TRBV2 and TRBJ2-5; TRBD2 matches at 7 bases. The CDR3 covers 14 residues. Trimming cost V 2 bases and J 3 bases; bases outside gene matches: 3. The germline V gene has CDR1 SNHLY and CDR2 FYNNEI. This CDR3 is CASSELAGEETQYF. The CDR3 DNA follows: TGTGCCAGCAGTGAATTGGCGGGGGAAGAGACCCAGTACTTC.

CDR3 protein: CASSLYWAGQETQYF. The DNA of the CDR3 is TGTGCCAGCAGTTTATACTGGGCGGGGCAAGAGACCCAGTACTTC. The rearrangement links TRBV28 to TRBJ2-5; perhaps TRBD2 as D (6 bases). The CDR3 spans 15 residues. Germline loops: CDR1 MDHEN, CDR2 SYDVKM. V was trimmed by 1 base and J by 2 bases, leaving 11 bases between them.

The chain has TRBV4-1 and TRBJ2-1; no definite D call. Trimming stripped 0 bases from V and 3 bases from J, with 3 bases between. In germline, CDR1 is MGHRA, CDR2 YSYEKL. The CDR3 consists of 13 residues. The CDR3 is CASSQDHYNEQFF. In DNA form, the CDR3 reads TGCGCCAGCAGCCAAGACCACTACAATGAGCAGTTCTTC.

J is TRBJ2-1 and V is TRBV18; D is possibly TRBD1 or TRBD2 (5 bases each). Trimming took off 2 bases at V and 5 bases at J, with 13 bases between the two ends. Germline assignment: CDR1 KGHSH and CDR2 LQKENI. This CDR3 spans 15 amino acids. Here the CDR3 reads CASSPGQAENNEQFF. Written as DNA, the CDR3 is TGTGCCAGCTCACCAGGACAAGCGGAAAACAATGAGCAGTTCTTC.

The chain recombines TRBV27 with TRBJ1-5; D remains unclear. The CDR3 totals 16 residues. With 4 bases removed from V and 6 bases from J, the gap between germline ends came to 19 bases. The germline V gene encodes CDR1 MNHEY and CDR2 SMNVEV (reference sequence). The CDR3 bases are TGTGCCAGCAGTTCCTCAACCGGGGAGGCGGGTCAGCCCCAGCATTTT. This codes for CASSSSTGEAGQPQHF.

V usage is TRBV10-2 and J usage is TRBJ2-1; TRBD2 aligns across 11 bases. The V and J ends lost 7 bases and 5 bases, in that order; junction bases with no gene match: 4. CDR3 size: 14 residues. The V gene's germline CDR1 is WSHSY and CDR2 SAAADI. The CDR3 spells CASTLAGGDNEQFF. DNA for the CDR3: TGCGCCAGCACCCTAGCGGGAGGCGACAATGAGCAGTTCTTC.

The gene calls are TRBV4-1 and TRBJ2-7, with TRBD1 matching 7 bases. There are 15 residues in the CDR3. Germline values: CDR1 MGHRA, CDR2 YSYEKL. The V gene end was trimmed by 1 base and the J gene end by 3 bases; junction bases not matched to a gene: 6. The CDR3 region has the DNA TGCGCCAGCAGCCAAGCCTCAGGGGGTCTCTACGAGCAGTACTTC. It yields the protein CASSQASGGLYEQYF.

A word on this clone: Additional DNA sequences in this sample encode the identical CDR3. This chain uses TRBV27 with TRBJ2-1; D is undetermined. V lost 0 bases and J 0 bases, leaving 9 bases between the germline ends. The germline V gene encodes CDR1 MNHEY and CDR2 SMNVEV (reference sequence). The CDR3 loop spans 16 amino acids. CDR3 residues: CASSLSGSSSYNEQFF. As DNA, the CDR3 is TGTGCCAGCAGTTTATCAGGGTCTAGCTCCTACAATGAGCAGTTCTTC.

This chain connects TRBV6-1 to TRBJ2-7; 9 bases align to TRBD1. The CDR3 consists of 14 residues. The ends lost 5 bases at V and 3 bases at J; junction bases unmatched: 5. Germline loops: CDR1 MNHNS, CDR2 SASEGT. CDR3 in DNA: TGTGCCAGCAGTCAGAGGGGACAGGGCTACGAGCAGTACTTC. It codes for CASSQRGQGYEQYF.